This is a list of T cell receptor beta chains from one sample in a study of T cell responses to AZD1222 COVID-19 vaccine. Sequencing was performed with immunoSEQ multiplex PCR; in TCRdb, only in-frame clones are kept and a portion is missing. The table lists approximately 100,000 clones, about 82% of them singletons. The starting material was peripheral blood, obtained on day 0 of AZD1222 vaccination. The receptors were gathered from an adult in good health. CDR3s leave out the opening cysteine and the closing phenylalanine or tryptophan.

J gene	V gene	CDR3 protein
TRBJ2-7	TRBV9	ASSVDHSGYYEQY
TRBJ1-1	TRBV12-3/TRBV12-4	ASLLGRTEAF
TRBJ1-4	TRBV11-2	ASSHYVDEKLF
TRBJ1-1	TRBV5-1	ASSPRGGGTEAF
TRBJ1-5	TRBV7-2	ASSLVGGPNQPQH
TRBJ1-5	TRBV18	ASSPHINQPQH
TRBJ1-2	TRBV12-3/TRBV12-4	ASSSRWGYT
TRBJ1-1	TRBV3-1/TRBV3-2	ASSQGLTGGGGEAF
TRBJ2-3	TRBV2	ASSDLVTDTQY
TRBJ2-5	TRBV11-3	ASSPRDIPGETQY
TRBJ2-2	TRBV5-6	ASTLAGVNTGELF
TRBJ1-1	TRBV6-5	ASSYSTTFEAF
TRBJ1-1	TRBV7-8	ASSPGLKETEAF
TRBJ2-1	TRBV30	AWSLLQGAGEQF
TRBJ1-5	TRBV12-3/TRBV12-4	ASRPEEDQPQH
TRBJ2-3	TRBV2	ASSERVGATDTQY
TRBJ1-4	TRBV28	ASSLFPQGRTNEKLF
TRBJ1-5	TRBV19	ASRRQGPGNQPQH
TRBJ2-2	TRBV7-2	ASSLTSGRSSGELF
TRBJ2-2	TRBV13	ASSLEFAGELF
TRBJ2-1	TRBV28	ASSASLAASYNEQF
TRBJ1-5	TRBV10-3	AISEIGGNQPQH
TRBJ1-2	TRBV15	ATSSDTGVYGYT
TRBJ1-2	TRBV2	ASRPTIGEYYGYT
TRBJ2-3	TRBV7-2	ASSSSGSTDTQY
TRBJ2-7	TRBV4-3	ASSQESNTRSYEQY
TRBJ1-5	TRBV30	AWSVRVGDQPQH
TRBJ1-6	TRBV28	ASSLVGQAQPLH
TRBJ2-1	TRBV11-2	ASSFTPQGVSSYNEQF
TRBJ2-7	TRBV4-2	ASSQALVTYEQY
TRBJ2-1	TRBV28	ASSPPPRLRLAGGPLNEQF
TRBJ1-1	TRBV4-2	ASSRPQGNTEAF
TRBJ1-1	TRBV15	ATSIDPRTTEAF
TRBJ1-4	TRBV19	ATQTSPNEKLF
TRBJ1-2	TRBV27	ASSSGYGYT
TRBJ1-6	TRBV3-1/TRBV3-2	ASSQIGVGDSPLH
TRBJ2-1	TRBV6-2/TRBV6-3	ASSYSILSGRAWGEQF
TRBJ2-1	TRBV6-2/TRBV6-3	ASSYGGRRLNEQF
TRBJ1-3	TRBV7-6	ASSSDISGNTIY
TRBJ2-1	TRBV5-1	ASSQLKAGGPSDEQF
TRBJ2-5	TRBV5-5	ASSPRGLAGGMGGETQY
TRBJ1-5	TRBV19	ASSNPGTEDQPQH
TRBJ2-7	TRBV28	ASSFGYEQY
TRBJ2-2	TRBV5-1	ASSLDIAGGRTGELF
TRBJ2-1	TRBV7-2	ASSLAQSGRGNEQF
TRBJ2-6	TRBV2	ASSGGGTSGANVLT
TRBJ1-1	TRBV3-1/TRBV3-2	ASSQDRQGSGTEAF
TRBJ1-2	TRBV10-3	AIAPGGEPNYGYT
TRBJ2-1	TRBV5-6	ASSFGDSSYNEQF
TRBJ2-1	TRBV28	ASNRGLAGGINEQF
TRBJ1-5	TRBV28	ASRHRGHFEPQH